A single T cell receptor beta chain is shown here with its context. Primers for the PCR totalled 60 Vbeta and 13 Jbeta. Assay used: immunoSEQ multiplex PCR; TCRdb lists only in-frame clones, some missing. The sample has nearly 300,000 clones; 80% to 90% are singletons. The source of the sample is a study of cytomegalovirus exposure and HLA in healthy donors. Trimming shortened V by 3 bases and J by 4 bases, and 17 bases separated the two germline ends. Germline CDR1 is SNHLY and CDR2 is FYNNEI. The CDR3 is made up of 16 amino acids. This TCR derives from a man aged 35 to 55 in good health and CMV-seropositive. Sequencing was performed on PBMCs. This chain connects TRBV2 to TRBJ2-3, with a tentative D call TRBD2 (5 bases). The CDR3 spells CASSDVAGPAADTQYF. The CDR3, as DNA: TGTGCCAGCAGTGACGTTGCGGGCCCGGCGGCAGATACGCAGTATTTT.